The rows below give T cell receptor beta chains drawn from one sample of a study of memory CD4+ T cells and cytomegalovirus serostatus. Clones were sequenced by immunoSEQ multiplex PCR, and TCRdb holds only the in-frame ones, with some missing. The sample has over 75,000 clones; 75% to 85% are singletons. What was sequenced was memory CD4+ T cells from blood. Receptors were obtained from an adult in good health and CMV-seropositive. The CDR3 runs from the conserved cysteine through the conserved F or W. Fields, in order: V gene, CDR3 length, clone size, J gene, D gene, CDR3 protein, CDR3 DNA. The D gene is left open where the match is weak. Some rows mark clone size as missing; the rest say once, few, many or name a class of expanded clone.

V: TRBV4-1
length: 16
size: .
J: TRBJ2-1
D: TRBD2
CDR3: CASSQATSGSSDEQFF
DNA: TGCGCCAGCAGCCAAGCGACTAGCGGGAGTTCGGATGAGCAGTTCTTC

V: TRBV30
length: 15
size: .
J: TRBJ2-5
D: .
CDR3: CAWRTPGTGTETQYF
DNA: TGTGCCTGGAGAACCCCGGGAACAGGGACCGAGACCCAGTACTTC

V: TRBV7-3
length: 14
size: once
J: TRBJ2-2
D: TRBD2
CDR3: CASSLLAGSGELFF
DNA: TGTGCCAGCAGCTTGTTAGCGGGATCCGGGGAGCTGTTTTTT

V: TRBV5-1
length: 16
size: .
J: TRBJ1-3
D: .
CDR3: CASSLGGLFSGNTIYF
DNA: TGCGCCAGCAGCTTGGGGGGGCTTTTCTCTGGAAACACCATATATTTT

V: TRBV7-3
length: 14
size: .
J: TRBJ2-5
D: .
CDR3: CASSRTGEGETQYF
DNA: TGTGCCAGCAGCAGAACAGGGGAGGGAGAGACCCAGTACTTC

V: TRBV7-9
length: 11
size: .
J: TRBJ2-3
D: .
CDR3: CASSSGNTQYF
DNA: TGTGCCAGCAGCTCAGGGAATACGCAGTATTTT

V: TRBV11-3
length: 14
size: .
J: TRBJ2-3
D: .
CDR3: CASSLVASTDTQYF
DNA: TGTGCCAGCAGCTTAGTGGCTAGCACAGATACGCAGTATTTT

V: TRBV7-2
length: 16
size: .
J: TRBJ1-3
D: .
CDR3: CASSQDAYLSGNTIYF
DNA: TGTGCCAGCAGCCAGGACGCCTACCTCTCTGGAAACACCATATATTTT

V: TRBV28
length: 14
size: .
J: TRBJ1-3
D: .
CDR3: CASSLVQSRNTIYF
DNA: TGTGCCAGCAGTTTAGTGCAGTCGCGAAACACCATATATTTT

V: TRBV6-1
length: 14
size: .
J: TRBJ2-7
D: .
CDR3: CASSEATKRYEQYF
DNA: TGTGCCAGCAGTGAGGCGACCAAGCGCTACGAGCAGTACTTC

V: TRBV5-1
length: 16
size: .
J: TRBJ2-5
D: .
CDR3: CASSLVGTTAGETQYF
DNA: TGCGCCAGCAGCTTGGTCGGGACCACGGCCGGAGAGACCCAGTACTTC

V: TRBV2
length: 17
size: .
J: TRBJ1-3
D: TRBD1
CDR3: CASRPTGGAGSGNTIYF
DNA: TGTGCCAGCAGGCCCACAGGGGGCGCCGGTTCTGGAAACACCATATATTTT

V: TRBV7-9
length: 16
size: .
J: TRBJ2-7
D: .
CDR3: CASSGNRDKDSYEQYF
DNA: TGTGCCAGCAGCGGAAACCGGGACAAGGATTCCTACGAGCAGTACTTC

V: TRBV28
length: 14
size: .
J: TRBJ1-5
D: .
CDR3: CASSPGPRLQPQHF
DNA: TGTGCCAGCAGTCCGGGACCCCGCCTTCAGCCCCAGCATTTT

V: TRBV2
length: 15
size: .
J: TRBJ1-2
D: .
CDR3: CASRADNPFGYGYTF
DNA: TGTGCCAGCAGGGCGGACAATCCTTTTGGTTATGGCTACACCTTC

V: TRBV6-1
length: 15
size: .
J: TRBJ2-7
D: .
CDR3: CASTLEGLLGSEQYF
DNA: TGTGCCAGTACCCTGGAGGGACTGCTGGGTAGCGAGCAGTACTTC

V: TRBV28
length: 19
size: few
J: TRBJ2-7
D: TRBD2
CDR3: CASSFPLTSGLAERYEQYF
DNA: TGTGCCAGCAGTTTCCCTCTCACCTCGGGACTAGCGGAGAGATACGAGCAGTACTTC

V: TRBV21-1
length: 15
size: .
J: TRBJ1-2
D: .
CDR3: CASSKEGTTGYGYTF
DNA: TGTGCCAGCAGCAAAGAGGGCACGACTGGCTATGGCTACACCTTC

V: TRBV5-1
length: 16
size: .
J: TRBJ2-3
D: .
CDR3: CASSLGQADRTDTQYF
DNA: TGCGCCAGCAGCTTGGGACAGGCAGACCGCACAGATACGCAGTATTTT

V: TRBV5-1
length: 15
size: .
J: TRBJ2-7
D: .
CDR3: CASSKSGTAIYEQYF
DNA: TGCGCCAGCAGCAAATCCGGGACTGCAATCTACGAGCAGTACTTC

V: TRBV7-2
length: 16
size: .
J: TRBJ2-7
D: TRBD2
CDR3: CASSLATSGRLYEQYF
DNA: TGTGCCAGCAGCTTAGCAACTAGCGGGAGGCTTTACGAGCAGTACTTC

V: TRBV4-3
length: 19
size: .
J: TRBJ2-2
D: .
CDR3: CASSQEVSGGGMNTGELFF
DNA: TGCGCCAGCAGCCAAGAGGTCTCAGGGGGAGGGATGAACACCGGGGAGCTGTTTTTT

V: TRBV28
length: 14
size: .
J: TRBJ1-4
D: .
CDR3: CASSPRGTNEKLFF
DNA: TGTGCCAGCAGCCCACGGGGAACTAATGAAAAACTGTTTTTT

V: TRBV28
length: 11
size: .
J: TRBJ2-4
D: .
CDR3: CASSLSGIQYF
DNA: TGTGCCAGCAGTTTATCAGGCATTCAGTACTTC

V: TRBV28
length: 12
size: .
J: TRBJ1-2
D: .
CDR3: CASSLGRVGYTF
DNA: TGTGCCAGCAGTTTAGGCAGGGTAGGCTACACCTTC

V: TRBV28
length: 18
size: .
J: TRBJ2-5
D: .
CDR3: CASSKDTRRAGGAETQYF
DNA: TGTGCCAGCAGCAAGGATACAAGGCGCGCAGGCGGGGCAGAGACCCAGTACTTC

V: TRBV30
length: 13
size: once
J: TRBJ1-5
D: .
CDR3: CAWSPDRNQPQHF
DNA: TGTGCCTGGAGTCCAGACCGGAATCAGCCCCAGCATTTT

V: TRBV13
length: 14
size: .
J: TRBJ2-7
D: TRBD2
CDR3: CASSVGLAGYEQYF
DNA: TGTGCCAGCAGCGTGGGACTAGCCGGCTACGAGCAGTACTTC

V: TRBV7-6
length: 14
size: .
J: TRBJ2-3
D: .
CDR3: CASSLYSSTDTQYF
DNA: TGTGCCAGCAGCTTATACTCCAGCACAGATACGCAGTATTTT

V: TRBV28
length: 14
size: .
J: TRBJ1-2
D: .
CDR3: CASSFQGGDYGYTF
DNA: TGTGCCAGCAGTTTCCAGGGAGGAGACTATGGCTACACCTTC

V: TRBV29-1
length: 12
size: .
J: TRBJ2-5
D: .
CDR3: CSVGSGKETQYF
DNA: TGCAGCGTTGGGTCGGGGAAAGAGACCCAGTACTTC

V: TRBV27
length: 13
size: .
J: TRBJ2-1
D: .
CDR3: CASSTNSVGEQFF
DNA: TGTGCCAGCAGTACAAATTCCGTGGGTGAGCAGTTCTTC

V: TRBV28
length: 12
size: .
J: TRBJ2-5
D: .
CDR3: CASSSPGRTQYF
DNA: TGTGCCAGCAGTTCCCCGGGGCGGACCCAGTACTTC

V: TRBV7-2
length: 14
size: .
J: TRBJ2-7
D: .
CDR3: CASLKDRVSYEQYF
DNA: TGTGCCAGCCTAAAGGACCGAGTTTCCTACGAGCAGTACTTC

V: TRBV7-6
length: 14
size: .
J: TRBJ1-5
D: .
CDR3: CASSLPGRGQPQHF
DNA: TGTGCCAGCAGCTTACCGGGAAGAGGGCAGCCCCAGCATTTT

V: TRBV9
length: 16
size: .
J: TRBJ2-2
D: .
CDR3: CASSVGAGYNTGELFF
DNA: TGTGCCAGCAGCGTAGGGGCAGGGTATAACACCGGGGAGCTGTTTTTT